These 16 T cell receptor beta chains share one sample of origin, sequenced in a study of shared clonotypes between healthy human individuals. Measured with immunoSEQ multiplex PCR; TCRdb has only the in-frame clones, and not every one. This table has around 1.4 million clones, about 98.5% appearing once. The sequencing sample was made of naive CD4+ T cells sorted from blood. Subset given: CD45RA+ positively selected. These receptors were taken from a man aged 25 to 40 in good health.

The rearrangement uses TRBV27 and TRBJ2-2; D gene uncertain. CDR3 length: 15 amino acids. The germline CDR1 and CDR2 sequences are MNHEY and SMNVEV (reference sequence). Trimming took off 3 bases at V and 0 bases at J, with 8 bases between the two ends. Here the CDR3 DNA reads TGTGCCAGCAGTTTCGGGCGGCCGAACACCGGGGAGCTGTTTTTT. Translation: CASSFGRPNTGELFF.

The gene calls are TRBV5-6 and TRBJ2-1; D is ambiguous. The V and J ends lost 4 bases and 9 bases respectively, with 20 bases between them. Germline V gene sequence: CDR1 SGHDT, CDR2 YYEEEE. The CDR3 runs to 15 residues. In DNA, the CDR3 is TGTGCCAGCAGCGTGGGCCCGTTGGCGGTGACTGAGCAGTTCTTC. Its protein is CASSVGPLAVTEQFF.

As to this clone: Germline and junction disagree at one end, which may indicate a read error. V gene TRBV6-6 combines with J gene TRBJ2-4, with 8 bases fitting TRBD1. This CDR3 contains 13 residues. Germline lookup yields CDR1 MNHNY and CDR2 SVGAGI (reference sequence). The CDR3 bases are TGTGCCAGCAGTTACTCGCGGACAGGGATATTAGACTTC. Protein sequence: CASSYSRTGILDF.

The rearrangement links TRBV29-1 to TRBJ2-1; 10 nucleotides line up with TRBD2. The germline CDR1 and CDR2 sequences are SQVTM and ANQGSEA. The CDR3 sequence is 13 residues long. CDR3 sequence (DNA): TGCAGTGTGACTAGCGGGCCATACAATGAGCAGTTCTTC. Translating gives CSVTSGPYNEQFF.

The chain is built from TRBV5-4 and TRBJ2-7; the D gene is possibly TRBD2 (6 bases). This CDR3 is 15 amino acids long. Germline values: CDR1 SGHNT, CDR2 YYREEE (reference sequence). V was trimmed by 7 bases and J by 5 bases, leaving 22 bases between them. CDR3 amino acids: CASRSGGIGSHEQYF. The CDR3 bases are TGTGCCAGCCGATCGGGCGGGATCGGTAGCCACGAGCAGTACTTC.

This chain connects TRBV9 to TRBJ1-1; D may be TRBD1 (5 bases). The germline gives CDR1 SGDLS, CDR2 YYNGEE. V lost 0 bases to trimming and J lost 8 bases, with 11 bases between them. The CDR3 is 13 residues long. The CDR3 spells CASSVVYRMEAFF. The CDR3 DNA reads TGTGCCAGCAGCGTAGTCTACAGGATGGAAGCTTTCTTT. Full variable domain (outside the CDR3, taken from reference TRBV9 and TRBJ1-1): DSGVTQTPKHLITATGQRVTLRCSPRSGDLSVYWYQQSLDQGLQFLIQYYNGEERAKGNILERFSAQQFPDLHSELNLSSLELGDSALYFCASSVVYRMEAFFGQGTRLTVV.

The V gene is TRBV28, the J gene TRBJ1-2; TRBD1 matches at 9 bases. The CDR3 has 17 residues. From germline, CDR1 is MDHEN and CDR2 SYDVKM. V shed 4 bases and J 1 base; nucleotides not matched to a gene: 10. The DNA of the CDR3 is TGTGCCAGCAGTTACGGACAGGGGTTACTTTTTAACTATGGCTACACCTTC. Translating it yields CASSYGQGLLFNYGYTF.

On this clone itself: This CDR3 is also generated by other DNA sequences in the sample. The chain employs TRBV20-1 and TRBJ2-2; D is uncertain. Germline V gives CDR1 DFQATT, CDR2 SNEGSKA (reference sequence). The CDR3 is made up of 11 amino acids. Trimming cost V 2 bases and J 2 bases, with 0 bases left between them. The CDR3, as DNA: TGCAGTGCTAGAAACACCGGGGAGCTGTTTTTT. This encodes CSARNTGELFF.

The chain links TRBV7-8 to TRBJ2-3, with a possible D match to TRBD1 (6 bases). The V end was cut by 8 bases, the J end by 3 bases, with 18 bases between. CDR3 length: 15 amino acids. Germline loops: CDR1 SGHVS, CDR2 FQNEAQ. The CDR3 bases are TGTGCCAGCTTCTCGACAGGCCCCGGGACAGATACGCAGTATTTT. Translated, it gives CASFSTGPGTDTQYF.

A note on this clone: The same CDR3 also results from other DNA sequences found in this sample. The CDR3 nucleotides are TGTGCCAGCAGCCGTAACACTGAAGCTTTCTTT. This codes for CASSRNTEAFF. The chain combines TRBV5-6 with TRBJ1-1; the D is unclear. V was cut by 4 bases and J by 2 bases, with 3 bases left in between. Germline CDR1 is SGHDT and CDR2 is YYEEEE. The CDR3 runs 11 residues. Supplemented by reference TRBV5-6 and TRBJ1-1, the full variable domain reads DAGVTQSPTHLIKTRGQQVTLRCSPKSGHDTVSWYQQALGQGPQFIFQYYEEEERQRGNFPDRFSGHQFPNYSSELNVNALLLGDSALYLCASSRNTEAFFGQGTRLTVV.

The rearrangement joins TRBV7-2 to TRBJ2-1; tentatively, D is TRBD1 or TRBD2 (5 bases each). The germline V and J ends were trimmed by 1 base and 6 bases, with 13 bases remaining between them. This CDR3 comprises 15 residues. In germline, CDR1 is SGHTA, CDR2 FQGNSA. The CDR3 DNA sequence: TGTGCCAGCAGCTTAGGTGGGGGAAGTGGCAATGAGCAGTTCTTC. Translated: CASSLGGGSGNEQFF.

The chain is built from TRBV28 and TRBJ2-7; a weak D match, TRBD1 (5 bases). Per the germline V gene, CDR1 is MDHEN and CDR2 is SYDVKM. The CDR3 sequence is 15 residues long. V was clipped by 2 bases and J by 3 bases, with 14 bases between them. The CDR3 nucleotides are TGTGCCAGCAGTTTAAGGGGCCTCGGTAGCTACGAGCAGTACTTC. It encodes CASSLRGLGSYEQYF.

DNA of the CDR3: TGTGCCAGCGCGGTAGGGTTGGGCGCAGATACGCAGTATTTT. Translation gives CASAVGLGADTQYF. V gene TRBV6-5 combines with J gene TRBJ2-3; D is uncertain. This CDR3 has 14 amino acids. The germline CDR1 and CDR2 sequences are MNHEY and SVGAGI. Trimming stripped 8 bases from V and 4 bases from J, with 16 bases between.

CDR3 DNA: TGTGCCAGCGGGGCGTCCTCAACGGTTCTGTGGCAGTTCTTC. Translated: CASGASSTVLWQFF. V is TRBV7-9 and J is TRBJ2-1, with D possibly TRBD1 on 5 matching bases. Germline CDR1 is SEHNR and CDR2 is FQNEAQ (reference sequence). The ends were cut back, 8 bases at V and 12 bases at J, with 23 bases in the middle. This CDR3 contains 14 residues. Full variable domain (missing parts from reference TRBV7-9 and TRBJ2-1): DTGVSQNPRHKITKRGQNVTFRCDPISEHNRLYWYRQTLGQGPEFLTYFQNEAQLEKSRLLSDRFSAERPKGSFSTLEIQRTEQGDSAMYLCASGASSTVLWQFFGPGTRLTVL.

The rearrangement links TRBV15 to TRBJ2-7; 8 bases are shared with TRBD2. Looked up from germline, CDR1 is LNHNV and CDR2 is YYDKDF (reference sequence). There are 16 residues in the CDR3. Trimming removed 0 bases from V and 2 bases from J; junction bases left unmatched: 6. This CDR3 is CATSRDQLAATYEQYF. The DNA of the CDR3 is TGTGCCACCAGCAGAGATCAACTAGCGGCTACCTACGAGCAGTACTTC. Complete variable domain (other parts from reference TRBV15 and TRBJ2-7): DAMVIQNPRYQVTQFGKPVTLSCSQTLNHNVMYWYQQKSSQAPKLLFHYYDKDFNNEADTPDNFQSRRPNTSFCFLDIRSPGLGDTAMYLCATSRDQLAATYEQYFGPGTRLTVT.

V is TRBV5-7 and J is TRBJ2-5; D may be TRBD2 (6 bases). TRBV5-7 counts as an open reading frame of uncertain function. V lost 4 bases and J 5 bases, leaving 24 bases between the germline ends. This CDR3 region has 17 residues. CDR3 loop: CASSEPTREVLPETQYF. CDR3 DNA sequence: TGTGCCAGCAGCGAACCGACGAGGGAGGTCCTTCCCGAGACCCAGTACTTC.